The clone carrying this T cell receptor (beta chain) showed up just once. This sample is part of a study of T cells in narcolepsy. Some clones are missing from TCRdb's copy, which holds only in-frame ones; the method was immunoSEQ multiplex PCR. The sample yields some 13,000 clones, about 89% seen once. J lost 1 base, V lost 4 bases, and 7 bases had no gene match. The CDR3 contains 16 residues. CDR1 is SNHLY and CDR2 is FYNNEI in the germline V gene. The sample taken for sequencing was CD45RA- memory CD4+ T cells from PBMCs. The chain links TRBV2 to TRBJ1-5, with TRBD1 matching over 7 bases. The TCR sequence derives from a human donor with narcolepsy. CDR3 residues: CASSARQGVSNQPQHF. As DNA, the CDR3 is TGTGCCAGCAGTGCTCGGCAGGGGGTGAGCAATCAGCCCCAGCATTTT.